The 10 T cell receptor beta chains given below trace back to one sample, sequenced in a study of shared clonotypes between healthy human individuals. The table came from immunoSEQ multiplex PCR; TCRdb's copy has only in-frame clones and leaves some out. This table has around 2.1 million clones, approximately 94% appearing once. What was sequenced was naive CD4+ T cells sorted from blood. The subset here: CD45RA+ positively selected. These receptors were taken from a man between 18 and 35 years old in good health.

V gene TRBV27 combines with J gene TRBJ2-7, with 8 bases that match TRBD2. The CDR3 contains 15 residues. From germline, CDR1 is MNHEY and CDR2 SMNVEV (reference sequence). V shed 2 bases, J shed 0 bases, and the junction held 3 bases outside the gene matches. The CDR3 DNA reads TGTGCCAGCAGTTTAAAGCGGGGGCCCTCCTACGAGCAGTACTTC. Amino acid sequence: CASSLKRGPSYEQYF.

Worth noting for this clone: The sample holds other DNA sequences that translate to the same CDR3. The chain combines TRBV9 with TRBJ1-5; D is ambiguous. Trimming took off 0 bases at V and 7 bases at J, with 8 bases between the two ends. The germline CDR1 and CDR2 sequences are SGDLS and YYNGEE. The CDR3 has 13 residues. The CDR3 is CASSVGGQQPQHF. The CDR3 coding sequence is TGTGCCAGCAGCGTAGGGGGTCAGCAGCCCCAGCATTTT.

The CDR3 coding sequence is TGTGCCTGGGGGGCTAGCGGGAGTCTCTACGAGCAGTACTTC. It specifies CAWGASGSLYEQYF. This sequence joins TRBV30 and TRBJ2-7, with 10 bases aligning to TRBD2. Trimming took 5 bases from V and 3 from J; bases not matched to a gene: 7. CDR1 and CDR2 from the germline V gene are GTSNPN and SVGIG (reference sequence). The CDR3 runs to 14 residues.

J is TRBJ2-7 and V is TRBV5-4; the D is unclear. This CDR3 has 17 residues. CDR1 is SGHNT and CDR2 is YYREEE in the germline V gene (reference sequence). The V and J ends lost 2 bases and 3 bases respectively, with 21 bases between them. In DNA form, the CDR3 reads TGTGCCAGCAGCTTCGGCGGCGGTAGTCCGCGAGGCTACGAGCAGTACTTC. Translated: CASSFGGGSPRGYEQYF.

This sequence joins TRBV9 and TRBJ2-3, with no clear D. This CDR3 has 16 amino acids. V gave up 3 bases and J gave up 1 base, with 15 bases separating them. Germline lookup yields CDR1 SGDLS and CDR2 YYNGEE. CDR3 in DNA: TGTGCCAGCAGCGCCATAGAGAGCTTGGGCACAGATACGCAGTATTTT. Translated: CASSAIESLGTDTQYF.

V gene TRBV2 combines with J gene TRBJ2-1, with 7 bases aligning to TRBD2. The length of the CDR3 is 14 residues. J lost 6 bases, V lost 6 bases, and 8 bases had no gene match. The germline V gene has CDR1 SNHLY and CDR2 FYNNEI. CDR3 in DNA: TGTGCCAGCAGGGGAGCGGGAAGACTCAATGAGCAGTTCTTC. Its translation: CASRGAGRLNEQFF.

The rearrangement joins TRBV5-1 to TRBJ1-1, with D perhaps TRBD1 (6 bases). V gave up 7 bases and J gave up 2 bases, with 12 bases separating them. The germline gives CDR1 SGHRS, CDR2 YFSETQ. The CDR3 has 13 residues. The CDR3 DNA reads TGCGCCAGCGCCCAACAGGGTAACACTGAAGCTTTCTTT. This translates into CASAQQGNTEAFF.

The V gene is TRBV7-3, the J gene TRBJ2-3; TRBD1 aligns across 7 bases. CDR3 length: 16 amino acids. The V gene end was trimmed by 0 bases and the J gene end by 5 bases; junction bases not matched to a gene: 8. CDR1 is SGHTA and CDR2 is FQGTGA in the germline V gene. CDR3 coding DNA: TGTGCCAGCAGCTTAACGACAGGGCTATCAAGAGATACGCAGTATTTT. Translation: CASSLTTGLSRDTQYF.

The rearrangement uses TRBV10-2 and TRBJ2-5; D ambiguous. Trimming took off 1 base at V and 4 bases at J, with 4 bases between the two ends. Per germline, CDR1 WSHSY and CDR2 SAAADI. The CDR3 has 12 amino acids. The CDR3 sequence: CASSEFPETQYF. The CDR3 region has the DNA TGCGCCAGCAGTGAGTTCCCAGAGACCCAGTACTTC.

The CDR3 coding sequence is TGTGCCAGCACCTCGGGTAGTGGCGAGCAGTACTTC. Amino acid sequence: CASTSGSGEQYF. The V call is TRBV6-5, the J call TRBJ2-7; no clear D. Trimming pared 7 bases from V and 6 bases from J, leaving 13 bases between. Germline V gene sequence: CDR1 MNHEY, CDR2 SVGAGI. This CDR3 spans 12 amino acids.